Below, 10 T cell receptor beta chains from the same sample are listed, as sequenced in a study of CD8 T cells in Susac syndrome. Reverse transcription of 0.5 to 1 ug RNA was performed with random hexamers. Via MiXCR, TCRdb re-called the immunoSEQ multiplex PCR reads, giving one row per CDR3 protein. Of around 280,000 distinct CDR3 sequences detected, around 92% appear once; the ten largest clones hold about 0.07%. What was sequenced was CD4+ T cells from PBMCs. All receptors come from a human donor with multiple sclerosis.

The V call is TRBV11-3, the J call TRBJ2-5; no firm D call. Germline loops: CDR1 SGHNT, CDR2 YENEEA. Trimming cost V 3 bases and J 7 bases, with 9 bases left between them. This CDR3 is built from 12 residues. This CDR3 is CASSLPSSTQYF. The DNA for the CDR3 is TGTGCCAGCAGCTTGCCCAGTTCGACCCAGTACTTC.

This clonotype was observed once. V is TRBV19 and J is TRBJ1-1; 7 nucleotides match TRBD1. Trimming at V came to 4 bases and at J to 2 bases, leaving 7 bases not matched to a gene. The CDR3 spans 15 residues. Germline CDR1 LNHDA, CDR2 SQIVND (reference sequence). The CDR3 region has the DNA TGTGCCAGTAGTACGGGTACAGGGGCAAACACTGAAGCTTTCTTT. Translating gives CASSTGTGANTEAFF.

The J gene is TRBJ2-3, the V gene TRBV25-1; D is possibly TRBD1 or TRBD2 (6 bases each). V gave up 7 bases and J gave up 0 bases, with 17 bases separating them. Germline assignment: CDR1 MGHDK and CDR2 SYGVNS. The CDR3 sequence is 16 residues long. This CDR3 is CASTPAGTRSTDTQYF. The CDR3 nucleotides are TGTGCCAGCACCCCGGCGGGGACAAGGAGCACAGATACGCAGTATTTT.

About this clonotype: Relative to the germline gene, one junction end is altered; a read error may explain this. The chain combines TRBV7-7 with TRBJ2-1; D not resolved. CDR1 and CDR2 from the germline V gene are SSHAT and FNYEAQ (reference sequence). The CDR3 runs 14 residues. The CDR3 nucleotides are TGTGCTAGCAGCCGAGACTCGATCTACAATGAGCAGTTCTTC. Its protein product is CASSRDSIYNEQFF. The full variable domain, completed using reference TRBV7-7 and TRBJ2-1, is GAGVSQSPRYKVTKRGQDVTLRCDPISSHATLYWYQQALGQGPEFLTYFNYEAQPDKSGLPSDRFSAERPEGSISTLTIQRTEQRDSAMYRCASSRDSIYNEQFFGPGTRLTVL.

Here the CDR3 DNA reads TGTGCCAGTAGTACTGGCAGGACCACTGAAGCTTTCTTT. This codes for CASSTGRTTEAFF. This chain connects TRBV19 to TRBJ1-1; no reliable D call. V lost 4 bases and J lost 4, with 10 bases in between. The CDR3 runs 13 residues. Germline loops: CDR1 LNHDA, CDR2 SQIVND (reference sequence).

The chain links TRBV2 to TRBJ2-3; D is ambiguous. The CDR3 sequence is 14 residues long. The germline V gene encodes CDR1 SNHLY and CDR2 FYNNEI. V lost 6 bases and J lost 2, with 12 bases in between. In nucleotides, the CDR3 is TGTGCCAGCAGCGCGTCTACCGTCACAGATACGCAGTATTTT. Amino acid sequence: CASSASTVTDTQYF.

This clonotype was found once. The rearrangement joins TRBV12-3 or TRBV12-4 to TRBJ2-2; no firm D call. This CDR3 spans 12 amino acids. Trimming removed 7 bases at V and 5 bases at J, with 8 bases between. CDR3 nucleotides: TGTGCCAGCAACAGAGAGACCGGGGAGCTGTTTTTT. Translating gives CASNRETGELFF.

The V gene is TRBV7-2, the J gene TRBJ1-5, with D hard to call. The CDR3 consists of 13 residues. Per germline, CDR1 SGHTA and CDR2 FQGNSA. V lost 3 bases and J lost 9, with 12 bases in between. The CDR3 protein is CASSFGTLSPQHF. DNA for the CDR3: TGTGCCAGCAGCTTCGGCACGCTTTCGCCCCAGCATTTT.

V is TRBV2 and J is TRBJ2-6; D unresolved. V shed 4 bases and J shed 4 bases, with 11 bases lying between them. The CDR3 runs 15 residues. Per the germline V gene, CDR1 is SNHLY and CDR2 is FYNNEI. CDR3: CASSAAALGANVLTF. The CDR3, as DNA: TGTGCCAGCAGTGCGGCTGCTCTGGGGGCCAACGTCCTGACTTTC.

V usage is TRBV6-2 or TRBV6-3 and J usage is TRBJ2-2; D is uncertain. The CDR3 is made up of 13 amino acids. The V gene lost 6 bases and the J gene lost 2 bases, with 7 bases spanning the gap. Germline CDR1 reads MNHEY; CDR2 reads SVGEGT. The CDR3 region is CASSPINTGELFF. The CDR3 DNA is TGTGCCAGCAGCCCTATCAACACCGGGGAGCTGTTTTTT.